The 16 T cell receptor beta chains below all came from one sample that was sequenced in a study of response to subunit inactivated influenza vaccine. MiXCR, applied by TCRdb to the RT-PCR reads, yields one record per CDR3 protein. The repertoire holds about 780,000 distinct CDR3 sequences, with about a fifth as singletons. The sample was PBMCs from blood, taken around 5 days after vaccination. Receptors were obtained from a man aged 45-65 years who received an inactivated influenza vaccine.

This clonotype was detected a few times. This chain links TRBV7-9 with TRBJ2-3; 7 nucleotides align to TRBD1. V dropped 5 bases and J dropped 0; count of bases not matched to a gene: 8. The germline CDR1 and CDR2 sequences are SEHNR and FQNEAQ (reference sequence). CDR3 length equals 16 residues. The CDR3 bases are TGTGCCAGCAGCAAAGAACAGGGGCCTAGCACAGATACGCAGTATTTT. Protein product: CASSKEQGPSTDTQYF.

CDR3 region: CASRNSERTDTQYF. The CDR3 DNA is TGTGCCAGCCGGAATAGCGAAAGGACAGATACGCAGTATTTT. The rearrangement links TRBV12-3 or TRBV12-4 to TRBJ2-3, with a weak D call TRBD2 (5 bases). This CDR3 is 14 amino acids long. V lost 8 bases, J lost 3 bases, and 15 bases lay in between.

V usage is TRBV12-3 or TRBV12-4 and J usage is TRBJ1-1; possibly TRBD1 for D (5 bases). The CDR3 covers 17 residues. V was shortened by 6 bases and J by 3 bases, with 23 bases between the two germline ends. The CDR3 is CASSGQSAGRFDTEAFF. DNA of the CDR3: TGTGCCAGCAGCGGCCAGTCGGCAGGGAGGTTCGACACTGAAGCTTTCTTT.

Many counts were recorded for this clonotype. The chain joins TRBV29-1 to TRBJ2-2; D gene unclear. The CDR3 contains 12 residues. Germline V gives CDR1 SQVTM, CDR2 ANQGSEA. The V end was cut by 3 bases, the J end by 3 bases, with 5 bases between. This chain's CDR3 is CSVEKDTGELFF. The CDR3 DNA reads TGCAGCGTTGAGAAGGACACCGGGGAGCTGTTTTTT.

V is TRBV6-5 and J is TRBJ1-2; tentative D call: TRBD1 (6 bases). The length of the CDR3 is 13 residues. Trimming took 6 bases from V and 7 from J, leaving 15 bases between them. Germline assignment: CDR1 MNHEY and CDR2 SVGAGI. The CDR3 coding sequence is TGTGCCAGCAGCTACCGGGGGCTAAGTGGCTACACCTTC. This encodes CASSYRGLSGYTF.

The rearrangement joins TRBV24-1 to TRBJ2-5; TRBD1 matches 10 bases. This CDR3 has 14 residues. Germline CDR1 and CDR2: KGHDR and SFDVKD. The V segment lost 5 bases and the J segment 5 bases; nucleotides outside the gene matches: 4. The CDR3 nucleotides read TGTGCCACCAGTGCGACAGGGGGCGCGGAGACCCAGTACTTC. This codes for CATSATGGAETQYF.

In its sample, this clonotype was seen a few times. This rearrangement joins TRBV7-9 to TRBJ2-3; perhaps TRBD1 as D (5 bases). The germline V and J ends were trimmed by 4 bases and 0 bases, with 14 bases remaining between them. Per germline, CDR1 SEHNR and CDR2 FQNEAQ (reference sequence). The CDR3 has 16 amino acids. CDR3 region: CASSSQGTTSTDTQYF. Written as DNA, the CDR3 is TGTGCCAGCAGCTCCCAGGGCACGACTAGCACAGATACGCAGTATTTT.

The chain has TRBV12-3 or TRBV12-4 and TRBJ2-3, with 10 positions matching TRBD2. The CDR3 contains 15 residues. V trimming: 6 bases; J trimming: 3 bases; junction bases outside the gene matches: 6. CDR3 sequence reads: CASRKRGGVTDTQYF. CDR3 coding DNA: TGTGCCAGCAGGAAGCGGGGGGGCGTAACAGATACGCAGTATTTT.

CDR3 sequence: CASSVSAGAGQPQHF. The CDR3 bases are TGTGCCAGCAGCGTTAGTGCAGGGGCTGGTCAGCCCCAGCATTTT. This chain joins TRBV9 and TRBJ1-5; tentative D call: TRBD1 (6 bases). The CDR3 consists of 15 residues. The V gene lost 2 bases and the J gene lost 6 bases, with 15 bases spanning the gap. Germline lookup yields CDR1 SGDLS and CDR2 YYNGEE.

CDR3 region: CATTTGQGHTEAFF. CDR3 nucleotide sequence: TGTGCCACGACCACCGGACAGGGGCACACTGAAGCTTTCTTT. The genes are TRBV28 and TRBJ1-1; 9 bases fit TRBD1. CDR3 length equals 14 residues. J was trimmed by 3 bases and V by 10 bases; bases with no gene match: 9. Germline loops: CDR1 MDHEN, CDR2 SYDVKM.

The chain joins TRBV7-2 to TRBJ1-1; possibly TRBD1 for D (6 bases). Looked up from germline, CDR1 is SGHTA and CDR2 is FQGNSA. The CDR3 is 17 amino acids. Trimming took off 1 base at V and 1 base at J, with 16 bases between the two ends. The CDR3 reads CASSLVYRDQRNTEAFF. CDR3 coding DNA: TGTGCCAGCAGCTTAGTTTACAGGGACCAAAGGAACACTGAAGCTTTCTTT.

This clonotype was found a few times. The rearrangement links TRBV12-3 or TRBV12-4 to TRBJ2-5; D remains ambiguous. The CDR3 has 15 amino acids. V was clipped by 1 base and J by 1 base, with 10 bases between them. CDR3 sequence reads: CASSLGRTRQETQYF. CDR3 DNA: TGTGCCAGCAGTTTAGGAAGGACGCGCCAAGAGACCCAGTACTTC.

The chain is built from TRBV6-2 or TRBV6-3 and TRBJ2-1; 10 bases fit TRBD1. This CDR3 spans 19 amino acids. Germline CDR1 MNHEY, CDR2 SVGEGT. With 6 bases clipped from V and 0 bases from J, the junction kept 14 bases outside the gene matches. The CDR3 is CASRGRDRGTIGSYNEQFF. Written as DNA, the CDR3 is TGTGCCAGCAGAGGACGGGACAGGGGAACAATAGGCTCCTACAATGAGCAGTTCTTC.

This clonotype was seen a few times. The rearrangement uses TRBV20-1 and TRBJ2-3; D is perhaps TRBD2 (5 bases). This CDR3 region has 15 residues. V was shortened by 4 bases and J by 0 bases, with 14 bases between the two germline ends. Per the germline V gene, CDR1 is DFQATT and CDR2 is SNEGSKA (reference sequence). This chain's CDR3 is CSATSPGKSTDTQYF. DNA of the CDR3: TGCAGTGCTACGAGTCCCGGGAAAAGCACAGATACGCAGTATTTT.

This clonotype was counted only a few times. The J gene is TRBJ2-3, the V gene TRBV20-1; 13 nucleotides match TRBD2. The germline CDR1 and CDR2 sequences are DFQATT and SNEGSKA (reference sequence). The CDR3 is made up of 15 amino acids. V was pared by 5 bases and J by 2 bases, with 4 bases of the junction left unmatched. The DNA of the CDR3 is TGCAGTGCTTCGGGACTAGCGGGGTTCACAGATACGCAGTATTTT. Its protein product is CSASGLAGFTDTQYF.

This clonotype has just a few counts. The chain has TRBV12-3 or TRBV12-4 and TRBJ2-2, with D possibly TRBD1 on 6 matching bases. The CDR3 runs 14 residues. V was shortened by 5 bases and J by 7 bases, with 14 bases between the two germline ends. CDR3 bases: TGTGCCAGCAGTCTGACAGGCTTGGGCGGGGAGCTGTTTTTT. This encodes CASSLTGLGGELFF.